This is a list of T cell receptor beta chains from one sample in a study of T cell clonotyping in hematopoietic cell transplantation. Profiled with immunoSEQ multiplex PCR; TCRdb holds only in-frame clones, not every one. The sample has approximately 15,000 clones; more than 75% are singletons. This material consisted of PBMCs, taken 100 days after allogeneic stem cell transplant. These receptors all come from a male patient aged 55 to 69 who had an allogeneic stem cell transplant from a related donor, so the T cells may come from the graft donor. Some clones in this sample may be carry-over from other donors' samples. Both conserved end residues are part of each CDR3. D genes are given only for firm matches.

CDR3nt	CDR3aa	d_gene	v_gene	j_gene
TGTGCCTGGAGTGGGGCAGAGGGAGAAAAACTGTTTTTT	CAWSGAEGEKLFF	NA	TRBV30	TRBJ1-4
TGTGCCAGCAGCTCGGACAGGGTTCGGGGCAATCAGCCCCAGCATTTT	CASSSDRVRGNQPQHF	TRBD1	TRBV2	TRBJ1-5
TGTGCCAGCAGCCAAGATGGAGGACTAGCGGGGGCGGAGACCCAGTACTTC	CASSQDGGLAGAETQYF	TRBD2	TRBV4-2	TRBJ2-5
TGTGCCAGCAGTTACGTAGAGGTGCGGGGGGAGCTGTTTTTT	CASSYVEVRGELFF	NA	TRBV6-5	TRBJ2-2
TGTGCCAGCAGTGAGTGGAGGGCTCTTTACAATGAGCAGTTCTTC	CASSEWRALYNEQFF	NA	TRBV2	TRBJ2-1
TGTGCCAGCAGCTTAGTCCCTAGCGGGTGGACCTCCTACGAGCAGTACTTC	CASSLVPSGWTSYEQYF	TRBD2	TRBV7-8	TRBJ2-7
TGCGCCAGCAGCTTCGAGGGGGGGAGCACTGCAGATACGCAGTATTTT	CASSFEGGSTADTQYF	NA	TRBV5-1	TRBJ2-3
TGTGCCAGCAGACCCGGAGGGGCCTCTGGAAACACCATATATTTT	CASRPGGASGNTIYF	NA	TRBV28	TRBJ1-3
TGTGCCAGCAGTCAAATCACAGGGACCTATGGCTACACCTTC	CASSQITGTYGYTF	NA	TRBV13	TRBJ1-2
TGTGCCAGCAGGGTAGCGGGAGGTGTTACAGATACGCAGTATTTT	CASRVAGGVTDTQYF	TRBD2	TRBV6-4	TRBJ2-3
TGTGCCAGCAAACCCAGGGAAGGTGCTAACTATGGCTACACCTTC	CASKPREGANYGYTF	NA	TRBV2	TRBJ1-2